This TCR beta chain was recovered during a study of T cell responses to AZD1222 COVID-19 vaccine. Libraries were prepared by immunoSEQ multiplex PCR; TCRdb keeps only in-frame clonotypes and omits some of them. The table lists 90,000 to 150,000 clones, around 90% of them singletons. The source is an adult in good health. Sequenced material: peripheral blood, taken on day 0 of AZD1222 vaccination.

CDR3 region: CASSLSRREKLFF. DNA of the CDR3: TGTGCCAGCAGCTTGAGTCGGAGGGAAAAACTGTTTTTT. The rearrangement links TRBV5-6 to TRBJ1-4, with D unclear. Between the trimmed V and J ends, which lost 1 base and 8 bases, there was a span of 9 bases. In germline, CDR1 is SGHDT, CDR2 YYEEEE. The CDR3 consists of 13 residues.